This passage covers 9 T cell receptor beta chains from one sample sequenced in a study of cytomegalovirus exposure and HLA in healthy donors. PCR primers comprised 60 Vbeta and 13 Jbeta primers. The table came from immunoSEQ multiplex PCR; TCRdb's copy has only in-frame clones and leaves some out. The sample gives around 100,000 clones, less than 85% of which show up once; about 5.4% is in the top ten. The sequenced sample was PBMCs. Receptor source: a woman between 18 and 29 years old in good health and CMV-seropositive.

The DNA for the CDR3 is TGTGCCAGCTCATCCAACCAGGGGTGGGATGGCTACACCTTC. Its translation: CASSSNQGWDGYTF. The chain carries TRBV18 and TRBJ1-2, with D perhaps TRBD1 (6 bases). V was cut by 5 bases and J by 6 bases, with 16 bases left in between. This CDR3 contains 14 residues. Per germline, CDR1 KGHSH and CDR2 LQKENI.

This clone was observed once. The chain couples TRBV5-5 to TRBJ1-2; maybe TRBD1 (5 bases). V shed 0 bases and J shed 2 bases, with 11 bases lying between them. The germline gives CDR1 SGHKS, CDR2 YYEKEE (reference sequence). CDR3 size: 15 residues. CDR3 sequence: CASSLDLGLNYGYTF. CDR3 sequence (DNA): TGTGCCAGCAGCTTGGATCTGGGACTCAACTATGGCTACACCTTC.

The count of this clone is one. As DNA, the CDR3 is TGTGCCATCAGTGATGCGGCTACTTCCCGCTACGAGCAGTACTTC. Encoded protein: CAISDAATSRYEQYF. The chain employs TRBV10-3 and TRBJ2-7; D ambiguous. V lost 3 bases to trimming and J lost 3 bases, with 15 bases between them. Germline CDR1 ENHRY, CDR2 SYGVKD. This CDR3 contains 15 residues.

The rearrangement links TRBV27 to TRBJ2-7; 9 bases agree with TRBD1. V shed 5 bases, J shed 4 bases, and the junction held 9 bases outside the gene matches. Looked up from germline, CDR1 is MNHEY and CDR2 is SMNVEV (reference sequence). The CDR3 is 15 amino acids. This CDR3 reads CASSRTGTGLYEQYF. The CDR3 DNA follows: TGTGCCAGCAGTCGCACCGGGACAGGGTTATACGAGCAGTACTTC.

The chain uses TRBV2 and TRBJ2-2; 7 bases agree with TRBD2. Trimming cost V 7 bases and J 6 bases; bases outside gene matches: 8. This CDR3 comprises 14 residues. Germline assignment: CDR1 SNHLY and CDR2 FYNNEI. The CDR3 is CASKSGMIPGELFF. The CDR3, as DNA: TGTGCCAGCAAGAGCGGGATGATCCCCGGGGAGCTGTTTTTT.

The rearrangement uses TRBV5-1 and TRBJ2-3; D unresolved. Germline V lookup: CDR1 SGHRS, CDR2 YFSETQ. V was clipped by 5 bases and J by 0 bases, with 13 bases between them. The CDR3 spans 15 residues. The CDR3 region has the DNA TGCGCCAGCAGAATAGACAAGACAAGCACAGATACGCAGTATTTT. It codes for CASRIDKTSTDTQYF.

CDR3 in DNA: TGTGCCACCAGGGCGGAGAGCACAGATACGCAGTATTTT. It is translated as CATRAESTDTQYF. This chain connects TRBV15 to TRBJ2-3; no firm D call. Germline CDR1 LNHNV, CDR2 YYDKDF (reference sequence). With 6 bases removed from V and 0 bases from J, the gap between germline ends came to 7 bases. The CDR3 totals 13 residues.

The V and J genes are TRBV7-2 and TRBJ2-3, with 7 bases matching TRBD2. J was trimmed by 2 bases and V by 7 bases; bases with no gene match: 12. Germline assignment: CDR1 SGHTA and CDR2 FQGNSA. The CDR3 extends over 16 amino acids. The CDR3 region is CASTRWGGSVTDTQYF. In nucleotides, the CDR3 is TGTGCCAGCACCAGGTGGGGCGGGAGCGTCACAGATACGCAGTATTTT.

The V call is TRBV4-2, the J call TRBJ1-2, with D possibly TRBD1 on 5 matching bases. The length of the CDR3 is 17 residues. Deletions cut 0 bases from V and 3 bases from J, with 17 bases between. Germline-derived CDR1 and CDR2 are LGHNA and YNFKEQ. The CDR3 bases are TGTGCCAGCAGCCAAGATCTGGGGCCCAGCAGGGACTATGGCTACACCTTC. It encodes CASSQDLGPSRDYGYTF.